These 14 T cell receptor beta chains share one sample of origin, sequenced in a study of T cell clonality in common variable immunodeficiency. Profiled with immunoSEQ multiplex PCR; TCRdb holds only in-frame clones, not every one. The sample contains tens of thousands of clones, none occurring once; approximately 5.6% lies in the top ten. These receptors lack a known antigen. The study's findings and limits: Fewer deletions and N-nucleotide insertions were reportedly seen in common variable immunodeficiency TCR beta sequences.

Source material: peripheral blood mononuclear cells. The source of these receptors is a human donor with common variable immunodeficiency.

About this clone itself: The CDR3 extends 3 residues past the end of the read, so its final part is completed from the germline J gene. The chain recombines TRBV5-1 with TRBJ2-1; 7 bases match TRBD2. The junction had 7 bases not matched to a gene; V was cut back by 5 bases and J by 8 bases. CDR3 length equals 13 residues. The V gene's germline CDR1 is SGHRS and CDR2 YFSETQ. CDR3 residues: CASRLRGVDEQFF. The sequenced CDR3 bases are TGCGCCAGCAGGCTACGGGGGGTCGATGAG.

This clone turned up a few times. Read coverage stops 3 residues before the CDR3 terminus; the germline J gene supplies the remainder. The chain has TRBV10-1 and TRBJ2-5; perhaps D is TRBD1 or TRBD2 (5 bases each). CDR1 and CDR2 from the germline V gene are WNHNN and SYGVQD (reference sequence). This CDR3 is built from 10 residues. The DNA read from the CDR3 is TGCGCCAGCATGAGGGGTACC. This gives the protein CASMRGT. From start to end, the CDR3 is CASMRGTQYF.

This clone is judged medium-sized. The read halts 3 residues ahead of the CDR3 end, with the missing end drawn from the germline J gene. The rearrangement uses TRBV6-4 and TRBJ2-1; TRBD2 matches at 14 bases. The V gene end was trimmed by 5 bases and the J gene end by 8 bases; junction bases not matched to a gene: 5. The CDR3 is 15 amino acids. Germline CDR1 MRHNA, CDR2 SNTAGT. CDR3 DNA, as far as it was read: TGTGCCAGCAGTCCCGGGACTAGCGGGAGCTATGAG. This sequence encodes CASSPGTSGSYE. The whole CDR3 sequence is CASSPGTSGSYEQFF.

This clone was picked up many times. The CDR3 is cut off 3 residues early in the read; its end comes from the germline J gene. The rearrangement uses TRBV19 and TRBJ1-1; 9 positions agree with TRBD1. V gave up 9 bases and J gave up 1 base; unmatched junction bases: 3. The CDR3 contains 13 residues. Germline V lookup: CDR1 LNHDA, CDR2 SQIVND (reference sequence). The covered CDR3 bases are TGTGCCAGCGGACAGGGGTGGAACACTGAA. Encoded protein: CASGQGWNTE. The CDR3 in its entirety is CASGQGWNTEAFF.

This clone was picked up many times. The CDR3 end is not reached by the read, which stops 3 residues before it; the germline J gene fills it in. The gene calls are TRBV19 and TRBJ1-5, with D perhaps TRBD1 (6 bases). V shed 0 bases and J shed 6 bases, with 15 bases lying between them. The CDR3 length is 16 residues. Looked up from germline, CDR1 is LNHDA and CDR2 is SQIVND (reference sequence). CDR3 loop: CASSIDFSGAGQPQHF. The sequenced part of the CDR3 DNA is TGTGCCAGTAGTATAGATTTTTCAGGGGCTGGTCAGCCC.

This clone was observed a handful of times. The sequenced fragment ends 3 residues before the CDR3 boundary, so the rest is inferred from the germline J gene. The rearrangement joins TRBV7-6 to TRBJ2-7; TRBD1 matches 7 bases. The CDR3 has 15 residues. Germline CDR1 reads SGHVS; CDR2 reads FNYEAQ. Trimming took 1 base from V and 1 from J; bases not matched to a gene: 4. The CDR3 loop is CASSLVQGVSYEQYF. CDR3 DNA, as far as it was read: TGTGCCAGCAGCTTAGTCCAGGGGGTGTCCTACGAG.

This clone was recorded at least ten times. The read gets to within 3 residues of the CDR3 end, and the germline J gene fills in the rest. The rearrangement uses TRBV2 and TRBJ1-4; 7 bases fit TRBD1. Trimming cost V 8 bases and J 5 bases; bases outside gene matches: 11. The length of the CDR3 is 15 residues. Looked up from germline, CDR1 is SNHLY and CDR2 is FYNNEI. The CDR3 reads CASQWATGSNEKLFF. Partial CDR3 DNA: TGTGCCAGCCAGTGGGCGACAGGGTCGAATGAAAAA. Filled out from reference TRBV2 and TRBJ1-4, the complete variable domain reads EPEVTQTPSHQVTQMGQEVILRCVPISNHLYFYWYRQILGQKVEFLVSFYNNEISEKSEIFDDQFSVERPDGSNFTLKIRSTKLEDSAMYFCASQWATGSNEKLFFGSGTQLSVL.

This clone was counted a few times. The read halts 3 residues ahead of the CDR3 end, with the missing end drawn from the germline J gene. This chain uses TRBV19 with TRBJ2-3; 7 bases match TRBD2. The V segment lost 4 bases and the J segment 1 base; nucleotides outside the gene matches: 14. Germline lookup yields CDR1 LNHDA and CDR2 SQIVND (reference sequence). The CDR3 contains 18 residues. Partial CDR3 DNA: TGTGCCAGTAGTAAGACTAGCTTACCTGGCCGTGGCACAGATACG. It encodes CASSKTSLPGRGTDT. The full CDR3 sequence reads CASSKTSLPGRGTDTQYF. The full variable domain, its missing parts supplied by reference TRBV19 and TRBJ2-3, is DGGITQSPKYLFRKEGQNVTLSCEQNLNHDAMYWYRQDPGQGLRLIYYSQIVNDFQKGDIAEGYSVSREKKESFPLTVTSAQKNPTAFYLCASSKTSLPGRGTDTQYFGPGTRLTVL.

This clone was picked up a small number of times. The CDR3 is cut off 3 residues early in the read; its end comes from the germline J gene. This chain joins TRBV7-9 and TRBJ1-1; D perhaps matches TRBD1 (6 bases). Germline lookup yields CDR1 SEHNR and CDR2 FQNEAQ (reference sequence). Trimming left V 4 bases short and J 6 bases short, with 15 bases between. The CDR3 totals 14 residues. Partial CDR3 DNA: TGTGCCAGCAGCTACACAGGGAGGGCGGCTGAA. As protein: CASSYTGRAAE. The entire CDR3 protein reads CASSYTGRAAEAFF. Variable domain in full (rest from reference TRBV7-9 and TRBJ1-1): DTGVSQNPRHKITKRGQNVTFRCDPISEHNRLYWYRQTLGQGPEFLTYFQNEAQLEKSRLLSDRFSAERPKGSFSTLEIQRTEQGDSAMYLCASSYTGRAAEAFFGQGTRLTVV.

This clone has ten or more counts. The read terminates 3 residues before the CDR3 end, so the remaining end is supplied by the germline J gene. The chain recombines TRBV7-9 with TRBJ2-3; 7 bases agree with TRBD2. Losses at the gene ends were 3 bases for V and 2 bases for J; bases not matched to a gene: 2. CDR1 SEHNR and CDR2 FQNEAQ come from the germline V gene (reference sequence). This CDR3 contains 14 residues. The covered CDR3 bases are TGTGCCAGCAGCTTCGGGACTACCACAGATACG. This sequence encodes CASSFGTTTDT. The complete CDR3 sequence is CASSFGTTTDTQYF. Variable domain in full (rest from reference TRBV7-9 and TRBJ2-3): DTGVSQNPRHKITKRGQNVTFRCDPISEHNRLYWYRQTLGQGPEFLTYFQNEAQLEKSRLLSDRFSAERPKGSFSTLEIQRTEQGDSAMYLCASSFGTTTDTQYFGPGTRLTVL.

The sample holds a few counts of this clone. The CDR3 end lies 3 residues beyond the end of the read and is filled in from the germline J gene. The chain carries TRBV2 and TRBJ2-7; TRBD1 matches 8 bases. Germline CDR1 is SNHLY and CDR2 is FYNNEI. V lost 4 bases and J lost 4; bases outside the gene matches: 6. The CDR3 has 14 residues. The CDR3 protein is CASSVQGVQYEQYF. The CDR3 bases that were read are TGTGCCAGCAGTGTACAGGGGGTACAGTACGAG.

Worth noting for this clone: Read data end 3 residues before the CDR3 end; the end is taken from the germline J gene. V and J are TRBV19 and TRBJ2-3; a weak D match, TRBD2 (5 bases). V lost 5 bases and J 1 base, leaving 13 bases between the germline ends. CDR3 length: 15 amino acids. Germline loops: CDR1 LNHDA, CDR2 SQIVND (reference sequence). CDR3: CASSWALAGTDTQYF. Partial CDR3 DNA: TGTGCCAGTAGTTGGGCGCTAGCTGGCACAGATACG.

As to this clone: The read terminates 3 residues ahead of where the CDR3 ends, so the germline J gene completes it. The chain joins TRBV7-9 to TRBJ2-7, with D perhaps matching TRBD1 (6 bases). The CDR3 totals 12 residues. Germline V gene sequence: CDR1 SEHNR, CDR2 FQNEAQ (reference sequence). Trimming took off 8 bases at V and 0 bases at J, with 8 bases between the two ends. Here the CDR3 reads CASGQNSYEQYF. Partial CDR3 DNA: TGTGCCAGCGGACAGAACTCCTACGAG.

This clone was recorded many times. The read ends 3 residues before the CDR3 terminus; that terminus is restored from the germline J gene. This chain joins TRBV2 and TRBJ1-5; 7 positions match TRBD1. The germline CDR1 and CDR2 sequences are SNHLY and FYNNEI. V shed 6 bases, J shed 6 bases, and the junction held 5 bases outside the gene matches. The CDR3 sequence is 13 residues long. The CDR3 protein is CASRVQGSQPQHF. The part of the CDR3 DNA that was read is TGTGCCAGCAGGGTACAGGGGAGTCAGCCC.